Sequencing of this TCR beta chain was carried out in a study of blood T cell repertoires in COVID-19. Study-level background: Acute and convalescent COVID-19 specimens originated in the United States, Italy and Spain. T cells, B-cell-depleted T cells, or PBMCs provided the cDNA or gDNA that served as material.

The germline V gene has CDR1 LGHDT and CDR2 YNNKEL (reference sequence). The CDR3 contains 13 residues. With 0 bases removed from V and 5 bases from J, the gap between germline ends came to 7 bases. Per the authors' pipeline: Amplified reference gene primers provided the basis for estimating nucleated cell counts. Using immunoSEQ multiplex PCR, the repertoire was profiled, and TCRdb retains in-frame clones only, with some absent. V, J and clone size are those of that table, while D and trimming were read from the DNA. The data contain around 40,000 clones, 85% to 95% of them singletons. This receptor was identified in a human donor with active COVID-19. The donor label of this sample is uncertain. This sequence joins TRBV3-1 (or the pseudogene TRBV3-2) and TRBJ2-5; D is unresolved. Sequences were obtained from peripheral blood. The CDR3 loop is CASSQDVRETQYF. CDR3 sequence (DNA): TGTGCCAGCAGCCAAGATGTTCGTGAGACCCAGTACTTC.